The following is a TCR beta chain sequence with its context. The data were produced by immunoSEQ multiplex PCR, yet TCRdb's version contains in-frame clones alone and is incomplete. Here the sample spans about 10,000 clones, 60% to 85% being singletons. This entry is derived from a study of somatic mutations in cytotoxic T cells in rheumatoid arthritis. This CDR3 contains 14 residues. Germline-derived CDR1 and CDR2 are MNHEY and SMNVEV (reference sequence). The V gene lost 2 bases and the J gene lost 1 base, with 8 bases spanning the gap. The source is a man aged 45-65 years in good health. The chain has TRBV27 and TRBJ1-1, with D maybe TRBD1 (6 bases). Sequencing was performed on CD8+ T cells sorted from blood. The CDR3, as DNA: TGTGCCAGCAGTTTAGGGGGACAGAACACTGAAGCTTTCTTT. It yields the protein CASSLGGQNTEAFF.